This T cell receptor beta chain was retrieved from a study of blood T cells in healthy people across ages. The study, taken as a whole, reports: Changes in expanded clonotypes were possibly confounded, as the CMV status of donors was unknown. Long-lived donors exceeded aged donors in naive CD4+ cells and diversity.

Germline V gene sequence: CDR1 DFQATT, CDR2 SNEGSKA (reference sequence). The CDR3 runs to 12 residues. As regards this clonotype: What it binds is not known. One end of the junction varies from germline; a read error may be responsible.

Next came a second PCR, run for roughly 6 to 11 cycles, which used a sample-barcoded 5' primer along with a J-beta primer mix. Carrying 12 random nucleotides, a template-switch adaptor labeled each individual cDNA molecule. TCRdb passed the 5' RACE reads through MiXCR, listing each CDR3 protein once. The sample holds 650,000 to 800,000 distinct CDR3 sequences; approximately 44% are singletons and the top ten take about a fifth. The J gene is TRBJ1-2, the V gene TRBV20-1; the D is unclear. Specimen: blood. This receptor was identified in a man between 60 and 70 years old in good health. The CDR3 region has the DNA TGCAGTGCTAGCCCGATCTCTTATGGCTGCACCTTC. It encodes CSASPISYGCTF.